A selection of T cell receptor beta chains follows, all from one sample in a study of T-cell reconstitution after alpha-beta-depleted transplantation in children. Using its own MiXCR run on the PCR reads, TCRdb lists one record per CDR3 protein. The table includes about 90,000 distinct CDR3 sequences, roughly 16% detected once. The source was PBMCs, mostly from graft donor cells, collected 180 days after TCRalphabeta/CD19-depleted stem cell transplant. All receptors derive from a male patient under 10 years old who had a stem cell transplant for acute lymphoblastic leukemia, so the T cells may come from the graft donor. CDR3s leave out the opening cysteine and the closing phenylalanine or tryptophan. The order of the fields is J gene, V gene, CDR3 protein.

>TRBJ1-1|TRBV20-1
SAILRNTEAF
>TRBJ2-7|TRBV3-1
ASSSAGDYEQY
>TRBJ1-4|TRBV27
ASSSGRLATNEKLF
>TRBJ2-5|TRBV12-3/TRBV12-4
ASSPILAGGTQETQY
>TRBJ1-6|TRBV3-1
ASSQRSGSPLH
>TRBJ2-5|TRBV20-1
SATRTSGDYQETQY
>TRBJ2-5|TRBV5-1
ASSPLSGAQETQY
>TRBJ2-7|TRBV27
ASSPPGLAGGYEQY
>TRBJ1-2|TRBV7-9
ASSLSAGGGYT
>TRBJ2-1|TRBV20-1
SAWSGGKYNEQF
>TRBJ2-2|TRBV6-5
ASSYSPGSGELF
>TRBJ1-5|TRBV5-5
ASSAGQAGNQPQH
>TRBJ2-3|TRBV4-2
ASSQGSTDTQY
>TRBJ2-1|TRBV5-5
ASSIDPAPYNEQF
>TRBJ2-1|TRBV7-6
ASSLAAAWQGAVKGQYNEQF
>TRBJ1-2|TRBV5-6
ASSSDPGALNYGYT
>TRBJ2-1|TRBV14
ASRLGLARVNEQF
>TRBJ2-7|TRBV11-2
ASSLAGGPYEQY
>TRBJ1-2|TRBV4-2
ASSQGTTLTYGYT
>TRBJ2-2|TRBV6-2/TRBV6-3
ASRRLAGLYTGELF
>TRBJ1-1|TRBV5-1
ASSVQQEGNTEAF
>TRBJ1-2|TRBV7-2
ASSLDPSAAYGYT
>TRBJ2-5|TRBV29-1
SFGAQETQY
>TRBJ2-2|TRBV11-2
ASSLRGQGPRSGELF
>TRBJ1-5|TRBV12-3/TRBV12-4
ASSPGTGLSQPQH
>TRBJ2-7|TRBV18
ASSPWTGRTPEQY
>TRBJ2-2|TRBV20-1
SARRSTGELF
>TRBJ1-1|TRBV27
ASKGNTEAF
>TRBJ1-1|TRBV5-4
ASSSMPVNTEAF
>TRBJ2-6|TRBV12-3/TRBV12-4
ASSLLGSGANVLT
>TRBJ2-2|TRBV20-1
CARFAGSANTGELF
>TRBJ2-4|TRBV12-3/TRBV12-4
ASSFAGSKNIQY
>TRBJ1-5|TRBV7-2
ASSSQGGNQPQH
>TRBJ2-2|TRBV7-8
ASSLVQQGTGELF
>TRBJ1-4|TRBV12-3/TRBV12-4
ASSWGQGVLPDEKLF
>TRBJ2-1|TRBV5-5
ASRSGTASSYNEQF
>TRBJ1-6|TRBV20-1
SASGGPGSPLH
>TRBJ2-6|TRBV12-3/TRBV12-4
ASRGTGDPWNGANVLT
>TRBJ1-1|TRBV29-1
SALAISVSLNTEAF
>TRBJ1-2|TRBV27
ASCPGTTAGYT
>TRBJ1-2|TRBV28
ASSPGQRPLGYT
>TRBJ1-1|TRBV4-1
ASSHHQTTRNTEAF